A single sample gave rise to the 2 T cell receptor beta chains below, sequenced in a study of response to subunit inactivated influenza vaccine (dated by TCRdb to 2017 to 2018). The library relied on RT-PCR. The instrument was an Illumina HiSeq 2500. TCRdb reprocessing: public reads trimmed at Q25 with fastp, clones called with MiXCR, in-frame beta chains kept. Records with the same CDR3 protein are collapsed into one entry carrying the most frequent genes and DNA. The sample table contains around 570,000 distinct CDR3 sequences; only one count was recorded for around 8% of them. 10% to 15% of the sample is in the top ten clones. Sequences were derived from PBMCs from blood, sampled 23 to 25 months after vaccination. Receptor source: a man between 50 and 75 years old who received an inactivated influenza vaccine. Donor details come from another sample of the same person, matched by shared clones.

This clonotype has more than one count but fewer than ten. The V gene is TRBV4-2, the J gene TRBJ1-2; 8 bases agree with TRBD1. The V gene end was trimmed by 0 bases and the J gene end by 8 bases; junction bases not matched to a gene: 11. The CDR3 runs to 16 residues. Germline values: CDR1 LGHNA, CDR2 YNFKEQ. The CDR3: CASSQDWGQGADGYTF. As DNA, the CDR3 is TGTGCCAGCAGCCAAGATTGGGGGCAGGGGGCGGACGGCTACACCTTC.

The chain is built from TRBV18 and TRBJ1-4; 7 bases fit TRBD1. The ends lost 0 bases at V and 7 bases at J; junction bases unmatched: 5. The germline gives CDR1 KGHSH, CDR2 LQKENI. This CDR3 comprises 15 residues. In DNA, the CDR3 is TGTGCCAGCTCACCACCCAACAGGGGAGGTGAAAAACTGTTTTTT. This encodes CASSPPNRGGEKLFF.